What follows are 7 T cell receptor beta chains derived from one specimen sequenced in a study of cytomegalovirus exposure and HLA in healthy donors. This table comes from immunoSEQ multiplex PCR, and its TCRdb copy is limited to in-frame clones, with some not included. The sample lists 200,000 to 250,000 clones; around nine tenths were seen once. Input material: PBMCs. The receptors stem from a woman aged 18-30 years in good health and CMV-seronegative.

The rearrangement links TRBV27 to TRBJ2-1, with 11 bases fitting TRBD2. CDR3 size: 15 residues. Germline V gives CDR1 MNHEY, CDR2 SMNVEV (reference sequence). V dropped 5 bases and J dropped 4; count of bases not matched to a gene: 4. CDR3 loop: CASSNLAGGYNEQFF. The CDR3 DNA reads TGTGCCAGCAGTAATCTAGCGGGGGGATACAATGAGCAGTTCTTC.

This clone was seen a few times. The chain links TRBV6-1 to TRBJ1-4; no firm D call. V shed 5 bases and J shed 10 bases, with 11 bases lying between them. Germline CDR1 and CDR2: MNHNS and SASEGT. This CDR3 has 12 amino acids. CDR3 nucleotide sequence: TGTGCCAGCAGTCCTTGGTTCGGAAAACTGTTTTTT. Protein product: CASSPWFGKLFF.

The chain has TRBV4-1 and TRBJ1-2; D call uncertain. V lost 0 bases to trimming and J lost 5 bases, with 7 bases between them. CDR1 and CDR2 (germline): MGHRA, YSYEKL. The CDR3 sequence is 13 residues long. This CDR3 is CASSQDSQYGYTF. DNA for the CDR3: TGCGCCAGCAGCCAAGATAGCCAGTATGGCTACACCTTC.

This chain uses TRBV7-9 with TRBJ1-1; D perhaps matches TRBD1 (5 bases). Trimming stripped 3 bases from V and 1 base from J, with 15 bases between. Germline V gene data show CDR1 as SEHNR and CDR2 as FQNEAQ (reference sequence). The CDR3 is 16 residues long. CDR3 in amino acids: CASSFRPAGQNTEAFF. DNA for the CDR3: TGTGCCAGCAGCTTCCGGCCGGCGGGGCAGAACACTGAAGCTTTCTTT.

The chain is built from TRBV15 and TRBJ1-2; D is ambiguous. Germline V CDR1 and CDR2: LNHNV, YYDKDF (reference sequence). This CDR3 contains 15 residues. Trimming removed 3 bases from V and 4 bases from J, with 15 bases in between. CDR3 sequence: CATSSPGSGVYGYTF. The CDR3, as DNA: TGTGCCACCAGCAGCCCCGGGAGCGGAGTCTATGGCTACACCTTC.

Points on this clone: Other DNA sequences in the same sample also yield this CDR3. This rearrangement joins TRBV4-1 to TRBJ2-5; 7 positions match TRBD1. V shed 1 base and J 2 bases; nucleotides not matched to a gene: 1. The germline gives CDR1 MGHRA, CDR2 YSYEKL. The CDR3 totals 14 residues. The CDR3, as DNA: TGCGCCAGCAGCCAAGGGACAGGACAAGAGACCCAGTACTTC. Amino acids: CASSQGTGQETQYF.

This chain joins TRBV13 and TRBJ2-5, with TRBD1 matching over 10 bases. CDR1 is PRHDT, CDR2 FYEKMQ, per germline (reference sequence). J gave up 4 bases and V 4 bases, and 3 bases lay outside the gene matches. This CDR3 has 14 amino acids. CDR3 amino acids: CASSSRDRGETQYF. The CDR3 bases are TGTGCCAGCAGCTCCCGGGACAGGGGAGAGACCCAGTACTTC.